The next 24 T cell receptor beta chains were all read from a single sample in a study of cytomegalovirus exposure and HLA in healthy donors. With 60 Vbeta and 13 Jbeta primers, the PCR was carried out. Assay: immunoSEQ multiplex PCR; the TCRdb copy retains only in-frame clones and omits some. Its clone listing holds some 72,000 clones. Input material: PBMCs. These receptors all come from a man in his thirties or forties in good health and CMV-seronegative.

The rearrangement joins TRBV6-4 to TRBJ2-3; TRBD2 matches at 14 bases. The CDR3 is made up of 16 amino acids. Germline assignment: CDR1 MRHNA and CDR2 SNTAGT. Trimming took 6 bases from V and 4 from J; bases not matched to a gene: 6. The chain's CDR3 is CASSETTSGGADTQYF. CDR3 DNA sequence: TGTGCCAGCAGCGAAACGACTAGCGGGGGGGCAGATACGCAGTATTTT.

The gene calls are TRBV9 and TRBJ2-2; TRBD2 agrees at 7 bases. The V and J ends lost 3 bases and 3 bases, in that order; junction bases with no gene match: 11. The CDR3 covers 17 residues. The germline V gene encodes CDR1 SGDLS and CDR2 YYNGEE. CDR3 in amino acids: CASSAEGYGGYTGELFF. CDR3 in DNA: TGTGCCAGCAGCGCAGAGGGCTACGGGGGGTACACCGGGGAGCTGTTTTTT.

This chain joins TRBV7-3 and TRBJ1-3; 7 bases match TRBD1. From germline, CDR1 is SGHTA and CDR2 FQGTGA. V shed 4 bases and J 8 bases; nucleotides not matched to a gene: 23. This CDR3 is 19 amino acids long. The CDR3 DNA follows: TGTGCCAGCAGCTCCCCGACAGGGCATGCCCTAGGCGACGAGGACACCATATATTTT. As protein: CASSSPTGHALGDEDTIYF.

This sequence joins TRBV7-2 and TRBJ2-1; D might be TRBD2 (5 bases). Trimming shortened V by 4 bases and J by 8 bases, and 15 bases separated the two germline ends. The CDR3 is 14 amino acids. Germline CDR1 reads SGHTA; CDR2 reads FQGNSA. The CDR3 coding sequence is TGTGCCAGCAGCTCGTGGACTTATACCCATGAGCAGTTCTTC. Residues: CASSSWTYTHEQFF.

The rearrangement links TRBV5-1 to TRBJ2-1, with 14 bases identical to TRBD2. Germline CDR1 reads SGHRS; CDR2 reads YFSETQ. CDR3 length: 16 amino acids. The ends lost 4 bases at V and 9 bases at J; junction bases unmatched: 9. The CDR3 sequence is CASSPRLAGGPGEQFF. The CDR3 DNA sequence: TGCGCCAGCAGCCCCCGACTAGCGGGAGGGCCTGGTGAGCAGTTCTTC.

On this clone: The sample contains more than one DNA sequence encoding this CDR3. This rearrangement joins TRBV18 to TRBJ2-1, with 10 nucleotides matching TRBD1. The V gene end was trimmed by 9 bases and the J gene end by 4 bases; junction bases not matched to a gene: 9. The CDR3 is 15 amino acids. Germline V gene lookup returns CDR1 KGHSH and CDR2 LQKENI. The CDR3 bases are TGTGCCAGTTCTCCAGGGACAGGGGCGTACAATGAGCAGTTCTTC. Protein sequence: CASSPGTGAYNEQFF.

The chain combines TRBV28 with TRBJ2-7; tentative D call: TRBD1 (6 bases). Trimming took 5 bases from V and 6 from J, leaving 17 bases between them. The CDR3 runs 14 residues. CDR1 is MDHEN, CDR2 SYDVKM, per germline. Here the CDR3 reads CASSPTSRGGEQYF. The DNA for the CDR3 is TGTGCCAGCAGTCCAACCTCCAGGGGTGGCGAGCAGTACTTC. The full variable domain, its missing parts supplied by reference TRBV28 and TRBJ2-7, is DVKVTQSSRYLVKRTGEKVFLECVQDMDHENMFWYRQDPGLGLRLIYFSYDVKMKEKGDIPEGYSVSREKKERFSLILESASTNQTSMYLCASSPTSRGGEQYFGPGTRLTVT.

The chain has TRBV7-9 and TRBJ2-7, with 7 bases fitting TRBD1. The germline CDR1 and CDR2 sequences are SEHNR and FQNEAQ (reference sequence). V was clipped by 5 bases and J by 4 bases; unmatched bases: 5. The CDR3 is made up of 13 amino acids. CDR3 DNA: TGTGCCAGCAGCGCCCGGGACAGTTACGAGCAGTACTTC. Its translation is CASSARDSYEQYF.

The chain has TRBV7-9 and TRBJ1-1; D is undetermined. V gave up 2 bases and J gave up 2 bases, with 12 bases separating them. There are 15 residues in the CDR3. Germline lookup yields CDR1 SEHNR and CDR2 FQNEAQ (reference sequence). CDR3 sequence reads: CASSLRPAGNTEAFF. The CDR3 DNA follows: TGTGCCAGCAGCTTAAGGCCAGCGGGAAACACTGAAGCTTTCTTT.

The rearrangement joins TRBV2 to TRBJ2-7; 7 bases are a match to TRBD2. CDR3 length: 12 residues. CDR1 and CDR2 (germline): SNHLY, FYNNEI. Trimming at V came to 6 bases and at J to 13 bases, leaving 12 bases not matched to a gene. CDR3 protein: CASRPSGARLYF. CDR3 nucleotides: TGTGCCAGCAGGCCTAGCGGAGCCCGTTTATACTTC.

This chain links TRBV13 with TRBJ2-3; D ambiguous. The CDR3 totals 13 residues. V was shortened by 7 bases and J by 3 bases, with 11 bases between the two germline ends. Germline loops: CDR1 PRHDT, CDR2 FYEKMQ (reference sequence). CDR3 in DNA: TGTGCCAGCAACCAGCGTGAGACAGATACGCAGTATTTT. This sequence encodes CASNQRETDTQYF.

The V and J genes are TRBV19 and TRBJ1-1, with 7 bases lining up with TRBD1. With V trimmed by 7 bases and J by 1 base, 6 bases remained unmatched. The V gene's germline CDR1 is LNHDA and CDR2 SQIVND (reference sequence). The length of the CDR3 is 14 residues. For the CDR3, the DNA is TGTGCCAGTACCCCACAGGGGCGGAACACTGAAGCTTTCTTT. Residues: CASTPQGRNTEAFF.

The V call is TRBV4-3, the J call TRBJ2-3, with no clear D. From germline, CDR1 is LGHNA and CDR2 YSLEER. The V end lost 4 bases, the J end lost 4 bases, and 12 bases lay between the germline ends. This CDR3 comprises 14 residues. The CDR3 sequence: CASSRKESSDTQYF. In nucleotides, the CDR3 is TGCGCCAGCAGCCGCAAGGAGTCTTCAGATACGCAGTATTTT.

V gene TRBV5-4 combines with J gene TRBJ2-7; the match to TRBD2 covers 8 bases. Unmatched junction bases numbered 3, after V lost 2 bases and J lost 2 bases. There are 14 residues in the CDR3. From germline, CDR1 is SGHNT and CDR2 YYREEE (reference sequence). The CDR3 region has the DNA TGTGCCAGCAGCTTCGCGGGAGGCCCCTACGAGCAGTACTTC. Translation: CASSFAGGPYEQYF.

This chain connects TRBV19 to TRBJ2-5; maybe TRBD2 (8 bases). V lost 5 bases to trimming and J lost 7 bases, with 20 bases between them. CDR3 length: 15 residues. Germline values: CDR1 LNHDA, CDR2 SQIVND (reference sequence). Here the CDR3 reads CASSPRQGAGGTQYF. The CDR3 DNA is TGTGCCAGTAGTCCTCGACAGGGCGCGGGGGGGACCCAGTACTTC.

The V call is TRBV4-1, the J call TRBJ2-2, with D hard to call. The CDR3 length is 17 residues. Trimming left V 1 base short and J 0 bases short, with 12 bases between. Germline-derived CDR1 and CDR2 are MGHRA and YSYEKL. The DNA of the CDR3 is TGCGCCAGCAGCCAAGGACTGGCCCGAACGAACACCGGGGAGCTGTTTTTT. Its protein product is CASSQGLARTNTGELFF.

The V and J genes are TRBV6-5 and TRBJ2-3, with 7 bases matching TRBD2. The CDR3 length is 15 residues. From germline, CDR1 is MNHEY and CDR2 SVGAGI. V shed 0 bases, J shed 2 bases, and the junction held 2 bases outside the gene matches. The CDR3 is CASSYSGTNTDTQYF. The CDR3 DNA reads as TGTGCCAGCAGTTACTCAGGGACTAACACAGATACGCAGTATTTT.

The rearrangement links TRBV10-3 to TRBJ2-1, with D possibly TRBD2 on 5 matching bases. V was clipped by 0 bases and J by 4 bases, with 16 bases between them. CDR1 and CDR2 (germline): ENHRY, SYGVKD. There are 17 residues in the CDR3. CDR3 in DNA: TGTGCCATCAGTGAGTCGCTAGCTACAAACAGATACAATGAGCAGTTCTTC. Amino acid sequence: CAISESLATNRYNEQFF.

The rearrangement joins TRBV27 to TRBJ2-7; 15 nucleotides align to TRBD2. CDR1 and CDR2 (germline): MNHEY, SMNVEV (reference sequence). This CDR3 is built from 18 residues. Trimming took 6 bases from V and 2 from J; bases not matched to a gene: 11. DNA of the CDR3: TGTGCCAGCAGGGAGGGGACTAGCGGGAGGTGGGGGGCCTACGAGCAGTACTTC. This translates into CASREGTSGRWGAYEQYF.

The chain uses TRBV9 and TRBJ2-2; the match to TRBD2 covers 9 bases. The J segment lost 5 bases and the V segment lost 0 bases, leaving 8 bases of the junction unmatched. Germline CDR1 reads SGDLS; CDR2 reads YYNGEE. CDR3 length equals 17 residues. CDR3 coding DNA: TGTGCCAGCAGCGTAGTTGCGGGAGGGCTGAGTACCGGGGAGCTGTTTTTT. Its protein is CASSVVAGGLSTGELFF.

The chain links TRBV2 to TRBJ2-3, with 9 bases fitting TRBD1. This CDR3 is 15 amino acids long. The V gene's germline CDR1 is SNHLY and CDR2 FYNNEI. Trimming cost V 6 bases and J 9 bases; bases outside gene matches: 13. The CDR3 reads CASRKGQGSGVTQYF. The CDR3 DNA follows: TGTGCCAGCAGGAAAGGACAGGGGAGTGGTGTGACGCAGTATTTT.

The chain uses TRBV11-3 and TRBJ2-1; 11 bases map to TRBD2. The CDR3 loop spans 15 amino acids. Germline trimming cut 1 base from V and 8 bases from J; bases unmatched to any gene: 4. CDR1 and CDR2 (germline): SGHNT, YENEEA. In nucleotides, the CDR3 is TGTGCCAGCAGCTTAGGTAGCGGGAGGGAGGATGAGCAGTTCTTC. Translation gives CASSLGSGREDEQFF.

V usage is TRBV29-1 and J usage is TRBJ2-5; D may be TRBD2 (6 bases). This CDR3 contains 12 residues. The germline V gene has CDR1 SQVTM and CDR2 ANQGSEA. The V and J ends lost 4 bases and 3 bases respectively, with 9 bases between them. The CDR3 protein is CSVGSGEETQYF. DNA of the CDR3: TGCAGCGTTGGTTCGGGGGAAGAGACCCAGTACTTC.

The CDR3 DNA reads as TGTGCCAGCTCACAGTCGATCCTCGGCACTGAAGCTTTCTTT. Translated, it gives CASSQSILGTEAFF. The chain joins TRBV9 to TRBJ1-1; D ambiguous. V was shortened by 7 bases and J by 4 bases, with 17 bases between the two germline ends. The germline CDR1 and CDR2 sequences are SGDLS and YYNGEE. This CDR3 spans 14 amino acids.